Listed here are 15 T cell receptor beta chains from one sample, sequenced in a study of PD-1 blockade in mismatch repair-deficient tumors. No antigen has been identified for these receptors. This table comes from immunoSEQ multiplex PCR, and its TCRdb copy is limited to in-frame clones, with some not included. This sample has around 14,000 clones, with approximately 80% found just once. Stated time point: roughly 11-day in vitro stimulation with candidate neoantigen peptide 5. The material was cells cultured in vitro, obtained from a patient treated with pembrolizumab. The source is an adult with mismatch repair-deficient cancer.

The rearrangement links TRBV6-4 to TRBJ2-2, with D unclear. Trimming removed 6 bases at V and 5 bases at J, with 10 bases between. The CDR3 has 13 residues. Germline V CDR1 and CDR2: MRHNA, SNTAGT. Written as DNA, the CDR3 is TGTGCCAGCAGCCCCAACCCTACCGGGGAGCTGTTTTTT. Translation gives CASSPNPTGELFF.

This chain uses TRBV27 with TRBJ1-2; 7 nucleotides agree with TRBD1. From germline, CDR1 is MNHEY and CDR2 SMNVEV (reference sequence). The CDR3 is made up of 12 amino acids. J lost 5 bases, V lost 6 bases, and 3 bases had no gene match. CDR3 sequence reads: CASRGQTYGYTF. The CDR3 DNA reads TGTGCCAGCAGGGGACAGACTTATGGCTACACCTTC.

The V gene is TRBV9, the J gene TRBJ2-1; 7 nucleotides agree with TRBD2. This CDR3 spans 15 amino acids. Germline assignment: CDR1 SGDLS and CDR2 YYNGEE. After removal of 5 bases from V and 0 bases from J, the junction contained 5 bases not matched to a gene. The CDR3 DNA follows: TGTGCCAGCAGTCCCGGGAGGAGCTCCTACAATGAGCAGTTCTTC. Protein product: CASSPGRSSYNEQFF.

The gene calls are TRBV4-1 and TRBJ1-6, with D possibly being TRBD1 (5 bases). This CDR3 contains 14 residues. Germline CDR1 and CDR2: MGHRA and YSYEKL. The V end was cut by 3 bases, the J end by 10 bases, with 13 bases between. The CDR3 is CASSQPLRDSPLHF. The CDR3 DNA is TGCGCCAGCAGCCAGCCCCTCAGGGACTCACCCCTCCACTTT.

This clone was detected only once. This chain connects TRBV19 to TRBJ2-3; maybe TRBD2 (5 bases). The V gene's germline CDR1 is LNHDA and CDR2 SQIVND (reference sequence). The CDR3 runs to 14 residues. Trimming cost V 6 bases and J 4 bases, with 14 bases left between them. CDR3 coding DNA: TGTGCCAGTAGCCTCCGGGGAGCGCCAGATACGCAGTATTTT. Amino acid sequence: CASSLRGAPDTQYF. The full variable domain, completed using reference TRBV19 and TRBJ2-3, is DGGITQSPKYLFRKEGQNVTLSCEQNLNHDAMYWYRQDPGQGLRLIYYSQIVNDFQKGDIAEGYSVSREKKESFPLTVTSAQKNPTAFYLCASSLRGAPDTQYFGPGTRLTVL.

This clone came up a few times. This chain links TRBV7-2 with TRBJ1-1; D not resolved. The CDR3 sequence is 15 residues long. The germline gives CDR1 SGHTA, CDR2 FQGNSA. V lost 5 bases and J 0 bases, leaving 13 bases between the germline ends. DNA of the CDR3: TGTGCCAGCAGCCCTAATACTAACATGAACACTGAAGCTTTCTTT. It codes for CASSPNTNMNTEAFF.

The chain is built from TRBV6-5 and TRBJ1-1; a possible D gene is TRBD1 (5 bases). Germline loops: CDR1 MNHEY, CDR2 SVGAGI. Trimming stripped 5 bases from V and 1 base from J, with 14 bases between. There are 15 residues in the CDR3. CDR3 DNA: TGTGCCAGCAGTCGCCTGGGGCGGGCGAACACTGAAGCTTTCTTT. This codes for CASSRLGRANTEAFF.

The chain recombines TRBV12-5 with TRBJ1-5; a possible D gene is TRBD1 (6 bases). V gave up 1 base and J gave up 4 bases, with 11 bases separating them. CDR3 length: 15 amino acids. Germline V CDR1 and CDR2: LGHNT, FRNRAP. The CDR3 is CASGLAAGQNQPQHF. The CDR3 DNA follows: TGTGCTAGTGGTTTGGCGGCCGGACAGAATCAGCCCCAGCATTTT.

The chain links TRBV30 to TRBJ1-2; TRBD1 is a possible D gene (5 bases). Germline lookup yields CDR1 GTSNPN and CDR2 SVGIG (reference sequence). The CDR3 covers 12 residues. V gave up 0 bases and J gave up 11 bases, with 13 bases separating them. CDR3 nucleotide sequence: TGTGCCTGGAGTGTAGGGACGCGGAGATACACCTTC. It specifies CAWSVGTRRYTF.

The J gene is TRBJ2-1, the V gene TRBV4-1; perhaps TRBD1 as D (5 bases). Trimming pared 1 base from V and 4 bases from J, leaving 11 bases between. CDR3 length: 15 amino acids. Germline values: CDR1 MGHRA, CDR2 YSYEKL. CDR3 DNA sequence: TGCGCCAGCAGCCAAGTGGGGCAGAAGTACAATGAGCAGTTCTTC. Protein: CASSQVGQKYNEQFF.

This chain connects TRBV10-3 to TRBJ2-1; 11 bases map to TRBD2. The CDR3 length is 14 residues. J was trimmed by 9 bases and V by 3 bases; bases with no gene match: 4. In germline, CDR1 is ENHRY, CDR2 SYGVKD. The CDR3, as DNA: TGTGCCATCAGTGAAACTAGCGGGAGTGGTGAGCAGTTCTTC. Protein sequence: CAISETSGSGEQFF.

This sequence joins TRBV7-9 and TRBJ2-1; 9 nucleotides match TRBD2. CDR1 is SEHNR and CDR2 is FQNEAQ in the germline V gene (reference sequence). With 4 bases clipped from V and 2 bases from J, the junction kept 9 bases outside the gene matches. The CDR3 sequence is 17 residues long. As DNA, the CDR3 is TGTGCCAGCAGCTCCGTGAGGACTAGCGCTACCTACAATGAGCAGTTCTTC. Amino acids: CASSSVRTSATYNEQFF.

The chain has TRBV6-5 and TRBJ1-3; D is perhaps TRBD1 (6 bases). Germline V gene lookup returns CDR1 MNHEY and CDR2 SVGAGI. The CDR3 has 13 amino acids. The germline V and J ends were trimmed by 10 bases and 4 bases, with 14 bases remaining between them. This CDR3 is CATSQGRGNTIYF. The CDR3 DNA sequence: TGTGCCACCTCACAGGGAAGGGGAAACACCATATATTTT.

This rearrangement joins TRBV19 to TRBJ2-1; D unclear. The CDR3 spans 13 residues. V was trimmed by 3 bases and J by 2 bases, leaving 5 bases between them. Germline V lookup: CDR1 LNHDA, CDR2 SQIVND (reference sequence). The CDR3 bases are TGTGCCAGTAGTATTTCAGCCTACAATGAGCAGTTCTTC. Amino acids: CASSISAYNEQFF.

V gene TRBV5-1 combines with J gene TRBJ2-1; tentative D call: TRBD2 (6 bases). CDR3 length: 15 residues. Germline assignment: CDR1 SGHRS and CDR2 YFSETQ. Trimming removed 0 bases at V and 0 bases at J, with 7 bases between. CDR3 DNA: TGCGCCAGCAGCTTGGCGGAGGGCTCCTACAATGAGCAGTTCTTC. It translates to CASSLAEGSYNEQFF. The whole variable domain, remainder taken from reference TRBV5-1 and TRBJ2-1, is KAGVTQTPRYLIKTRGQQVTLSCSPISGHRSVSWYQQTPGQGLQFLFEYFSETQRNKGNFPGRFSGRQFSNSRSEMNVSTLELGDSALYLCASSLAEGSYNEQFFGPGTRLTVL.